The 6 T cell receptor beta chains presented below share a single source sample, sequenced in a study of identical twins. TCRdb used MiXCR to reprocess the 5' RACE reads, holding one entry per CDR3 protein. The sample consists of 500,000 to 650,000 distinct CDR3 sequences, 20% to 25% of them appearing once. A further study also used this sample, focusing on yellow fever vaccine responses in identical twins.

Input material: CD4+ T cells sorted from blood. The source of these receptors is a woman aged 18-30 years in good health.

V usage is TRBV12-3 or TRBV12-4 and J usage is TRBJ1-1; D ambiguous. V was clipped by 3 bases and J by 6 bases, with 20 bases between them. The CDR3 runs to 16 residues. CDR3 residues: CASSLGPTYPAPEAFF. The CDR3 DNA follows: TGTGCCAGCAGTTTGGGTCCAACATATCCGGCCCCTGAAGCTTTCTTT.

This clonotype was recorded a few times. V gene TRBV12-3 or TRBV12-4 combines with J gene TRBJ1-2, with D uncertain. The CDR3 spans 14 residues. V was clipped by 5 bases and J by 2 bases, with 12 bases between them. The CDR3 nucleotides read TGTGCCAGCAGTGACCTGGCCGCCAACTATGGCTACACCTTC. Amino acid sequence: CASSDLAANYGYTF.

The chain joins TRBV20-1 to TRBJ2-5; D might be TRBD2 (5 bases). The V gene lost 3 bases and the J gene lost 5 bases, with 13 bases spanning the gap. This CDR3 has 13 residues. Germline assignment: CDR1 DFQATT and CDR2 SNEGSKA (reference sequence). CDR3 DNA: TGCAGTGCTAGCCCCTTGGGAGCGGAGACCCAGTACTTC. Its translation: CSASPLGAETQYF.

The rearrangement uses TRBV5-1 and TRBJ2-5; TRBD1 aligns across 8 bases. Germline CDR1 SGHRS, CDR2 YFSETQ. The CDR3 is 13 residues long. The V and J ends lost 4 bases and 2 bases, in that order; junction bases with no gene match: 1. The CDR3 sequence is CASSGTGQETQYF. Written as DNA, the CDR3 is TGCGCCAGCAGCGGGACAGGACAAGAGACCCAGTACTTC.

The chain carries TRBV3-1 and TRBJ2-1; maybe TRBD1 (6 bases). The CDR3 runs 16 residues. The V and J ends lost 1 base and 4 bases respectively, with 14 bases between them. Germline CDR1 and CDR2: LGHDT and YNNKEL (reference sequence). The DNA of the CDR3 is TGTGCCAGCAGCCAAGCCGGGACAAACCTGTACAATGAGCAGTTCTTC. Protein product: CASSQAGTNLYNEQFF.

The genes are TRBV12-3 or TRBV12-4 and TRBJ1-1; 9 bases fit TRBD1. The CDR3 is 15 amino acids. Unmatched junction bases numbered 7, after V lost 8 bases and J lost 0 bases. The CDR3 DNA follows: TGTGCCAGCGTGAGGACAGGGGCTATGAACACTGAAGCTTTCTTT. It codes for CASVRTGAMNTEAFF.